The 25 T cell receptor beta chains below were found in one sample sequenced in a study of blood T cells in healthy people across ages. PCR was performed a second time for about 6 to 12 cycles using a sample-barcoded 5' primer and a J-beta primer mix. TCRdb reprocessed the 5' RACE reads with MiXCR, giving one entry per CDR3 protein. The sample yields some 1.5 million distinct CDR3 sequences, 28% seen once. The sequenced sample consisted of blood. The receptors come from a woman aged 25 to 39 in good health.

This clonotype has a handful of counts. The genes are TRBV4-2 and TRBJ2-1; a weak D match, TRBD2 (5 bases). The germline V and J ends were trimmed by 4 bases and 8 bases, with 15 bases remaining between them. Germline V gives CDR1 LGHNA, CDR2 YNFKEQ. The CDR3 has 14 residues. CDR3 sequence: CASSLRRLRDEQFF. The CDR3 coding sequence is TGTGCCAGCAGCCTGAGGAGGCTGAGGGATGAGCAGTTCTTC.

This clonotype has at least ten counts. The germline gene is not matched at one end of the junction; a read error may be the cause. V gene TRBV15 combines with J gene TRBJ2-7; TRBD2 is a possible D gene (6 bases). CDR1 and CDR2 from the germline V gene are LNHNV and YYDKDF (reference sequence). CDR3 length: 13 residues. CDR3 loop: CATSVRDSHEQYF. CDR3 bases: TGTGCCACCAGCGTTCGGGACTCCCACGAGCAGTACTTC.

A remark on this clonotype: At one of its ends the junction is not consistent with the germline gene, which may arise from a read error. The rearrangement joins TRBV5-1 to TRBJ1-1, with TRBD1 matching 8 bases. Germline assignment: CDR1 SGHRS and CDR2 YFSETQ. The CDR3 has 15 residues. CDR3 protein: CASSAGDRRNAEAFF. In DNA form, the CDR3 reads TGCGCCAGCAGCGCCGGGGACAGGCGGAACGCTGAAGCTTTCTTT.

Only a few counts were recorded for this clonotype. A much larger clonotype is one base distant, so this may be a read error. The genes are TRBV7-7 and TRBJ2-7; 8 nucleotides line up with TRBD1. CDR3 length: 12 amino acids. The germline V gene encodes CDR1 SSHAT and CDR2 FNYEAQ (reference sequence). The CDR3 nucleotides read TGTGCCGGCAGCTCTACAGGGGGCGAGCAGTACTTC. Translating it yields CAGSSTGGEQYF.

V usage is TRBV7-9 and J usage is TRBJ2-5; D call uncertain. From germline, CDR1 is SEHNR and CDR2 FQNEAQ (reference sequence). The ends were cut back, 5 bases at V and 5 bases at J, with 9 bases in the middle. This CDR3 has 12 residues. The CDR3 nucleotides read TGTGCCAGCAGCCAGCAGAGGGAGACCCAGTACTTC. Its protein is CASSQQRETQYF.

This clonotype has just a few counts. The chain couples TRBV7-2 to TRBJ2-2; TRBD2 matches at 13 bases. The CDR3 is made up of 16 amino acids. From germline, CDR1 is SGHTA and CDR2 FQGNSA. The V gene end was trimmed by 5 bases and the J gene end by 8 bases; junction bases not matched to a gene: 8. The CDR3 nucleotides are TGTGCCAGCAGCACGGGACTAGCGGGATCGAAGGGGGAGCTGTTTTTT. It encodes CASSTGLAGSKGELFF. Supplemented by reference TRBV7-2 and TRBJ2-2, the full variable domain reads GAGVSQSPSNKVTEKGKDVELRCDPISGHTALYWYRQSLGQGLEFLIYFQGNSAPDKSGLPSDRFSAERTGGSVSTLTIQRTQQEDSAVYLCASSTGLAGSKGELFFGEGSRLTVL.

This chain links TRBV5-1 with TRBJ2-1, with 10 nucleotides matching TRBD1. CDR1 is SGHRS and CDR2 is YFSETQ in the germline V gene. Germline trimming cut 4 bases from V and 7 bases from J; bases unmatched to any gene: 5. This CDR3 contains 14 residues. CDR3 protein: CASSMGQGLNEQFF. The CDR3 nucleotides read TGCGCCAGCAGCATGGGACAGGGGTTGAATGAGCAGTTCTTC.

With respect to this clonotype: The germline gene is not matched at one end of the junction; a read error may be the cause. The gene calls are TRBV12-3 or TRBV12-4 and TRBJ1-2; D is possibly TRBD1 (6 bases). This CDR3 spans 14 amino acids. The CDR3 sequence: CASKPNRDLYGNTF. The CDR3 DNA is TGTGCCAGCAAACCGAACAGGGATTTATATGGCAACACCTTC.

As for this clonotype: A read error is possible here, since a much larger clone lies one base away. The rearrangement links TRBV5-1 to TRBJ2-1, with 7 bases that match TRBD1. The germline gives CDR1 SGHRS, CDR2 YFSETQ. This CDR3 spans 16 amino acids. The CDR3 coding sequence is TGCGCCAGCAGCCGCAGACAGGGATACACCTACAATGGGCAGTTCTTC. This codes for CASSRRQGYTYNGQFF.

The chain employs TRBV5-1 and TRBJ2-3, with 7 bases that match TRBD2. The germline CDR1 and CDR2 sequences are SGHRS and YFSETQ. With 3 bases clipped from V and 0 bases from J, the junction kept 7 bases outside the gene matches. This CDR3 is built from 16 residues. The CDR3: CASSSGRLASTDTQYF. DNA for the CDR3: TGCGCCAGCAGCTCGGGCCGACTAGCCAGCACAGATACGCAGTATTTT.

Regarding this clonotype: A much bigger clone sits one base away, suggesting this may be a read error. Written as DNA, the CDR3 is TGTGCCAGCAGCTTTACTAGCGCCTACGAGCAGGACTTC. This gives the protein CASSFTSAYEQDF. This rearrangement joins TRBV7-6 to TRBJ2-7; the match to TRBD2 covers 7 bases. Germline V lookup: CDR1 SGHVS, CDR2 FNYEAQ. This CDR3 is built from 13 residues.

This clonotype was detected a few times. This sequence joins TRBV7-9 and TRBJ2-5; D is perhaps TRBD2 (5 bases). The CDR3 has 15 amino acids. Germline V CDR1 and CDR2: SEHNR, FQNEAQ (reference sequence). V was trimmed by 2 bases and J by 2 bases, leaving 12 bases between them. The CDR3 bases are TGTGCCAGCAGCTTAAGGGAAGCGGCGCAAGAGACCCAGTACTTC. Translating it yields CASSLREAAQETQYF.

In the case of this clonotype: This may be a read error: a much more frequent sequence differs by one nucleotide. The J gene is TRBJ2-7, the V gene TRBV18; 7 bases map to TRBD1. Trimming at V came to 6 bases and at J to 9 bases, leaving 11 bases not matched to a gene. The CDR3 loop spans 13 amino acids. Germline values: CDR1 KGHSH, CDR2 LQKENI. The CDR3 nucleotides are TGTGCCAGCTCCCCCGACAGGGAAGGTGGGCAGTACTTC. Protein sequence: CASSPDREGGQYF. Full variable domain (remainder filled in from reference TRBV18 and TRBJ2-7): NAGVMQNPRHLVRRRGQEARLRCSPMKGHSHVYWYRQLPEEGLKFMVYLQKENIIDESGMPKERFSAEFPKEGPSILRIQQVVRGDSAAYFCASSPDREGGQYFGPGTRLTVT.

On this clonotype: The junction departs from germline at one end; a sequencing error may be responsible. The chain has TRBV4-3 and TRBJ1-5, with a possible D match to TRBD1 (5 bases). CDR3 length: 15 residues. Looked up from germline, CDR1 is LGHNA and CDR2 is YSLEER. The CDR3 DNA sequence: TGCGTCAGCAGCCAAGATATAGGGGCTTTAGGGCCCCAGCATTTT. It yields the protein CVSSQDIGALGPQHF.

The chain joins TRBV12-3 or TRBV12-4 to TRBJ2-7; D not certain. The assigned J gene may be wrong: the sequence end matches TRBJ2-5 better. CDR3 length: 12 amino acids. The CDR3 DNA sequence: TGTGCCAGCAGTTTCTTAGCCGAGACCCAGTACTTC. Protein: CASSFLAETQYF.

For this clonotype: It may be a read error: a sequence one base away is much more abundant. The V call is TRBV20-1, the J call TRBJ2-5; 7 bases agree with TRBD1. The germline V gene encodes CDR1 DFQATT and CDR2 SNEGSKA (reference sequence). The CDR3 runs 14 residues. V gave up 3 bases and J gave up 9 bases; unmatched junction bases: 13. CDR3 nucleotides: TGCAGTGCTAGGCGTCCACAGGGGACCGAGGCCCAGTACTTC. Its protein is CSARRPQGTEAQYF.

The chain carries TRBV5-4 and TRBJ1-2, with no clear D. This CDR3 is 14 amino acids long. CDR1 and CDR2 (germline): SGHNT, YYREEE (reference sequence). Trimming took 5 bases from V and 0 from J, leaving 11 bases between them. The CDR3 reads CASRPAGPNYGYTF. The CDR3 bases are TGTGCCAGCAGACCGGCTGGGCCTAACTATGGCTACACCTTC.

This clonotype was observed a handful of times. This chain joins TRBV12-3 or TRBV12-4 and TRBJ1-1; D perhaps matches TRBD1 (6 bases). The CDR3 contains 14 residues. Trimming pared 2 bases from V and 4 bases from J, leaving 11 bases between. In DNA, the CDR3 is TGTGCCAGCAGTTTAAAAGGGGGTGCCACTGAAGCTTTCTTT. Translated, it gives CASSLKGGATEAFF.

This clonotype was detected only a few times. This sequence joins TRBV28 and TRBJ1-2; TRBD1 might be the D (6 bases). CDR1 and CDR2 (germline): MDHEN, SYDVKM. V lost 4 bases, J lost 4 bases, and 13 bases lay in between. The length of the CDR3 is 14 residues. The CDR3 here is CASSSQGWGYGYTF. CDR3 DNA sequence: TGTGCCAGCAGTTCACAGGGTTGGGGCTATGGCTACACCTTC.

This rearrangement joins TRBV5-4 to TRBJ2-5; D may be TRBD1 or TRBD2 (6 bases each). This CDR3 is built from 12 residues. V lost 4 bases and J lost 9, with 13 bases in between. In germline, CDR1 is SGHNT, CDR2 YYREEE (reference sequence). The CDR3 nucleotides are TGTGCCAGCAGCGAGGGGGGCAGGGCCCAGTACTTC. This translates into CASSEGGRAQYF.

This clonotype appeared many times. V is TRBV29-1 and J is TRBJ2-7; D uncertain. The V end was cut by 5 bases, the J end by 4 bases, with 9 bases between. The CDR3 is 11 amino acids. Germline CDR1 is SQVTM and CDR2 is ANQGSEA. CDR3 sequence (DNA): TGCAGCGTTTTCGGGCCATACGAGCAGTACTTC. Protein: CSVFGPYEQYF.

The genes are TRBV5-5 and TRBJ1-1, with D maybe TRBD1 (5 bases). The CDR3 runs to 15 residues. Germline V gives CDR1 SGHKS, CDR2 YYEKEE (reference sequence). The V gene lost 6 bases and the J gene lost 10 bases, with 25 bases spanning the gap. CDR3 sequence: CASTRGWGAGFVAFF. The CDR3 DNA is TGTGCCAGCACCCGAGGTTGGGGCGCGGGCTTCGTAGCTTTCTTT.

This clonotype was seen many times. The CDR3 bases are TGTGCCAGCAGCTGGGGGACAGGAAATCAGCCCCAGCATTTT. Encoded protein: CASSWGTGNQPQHF. V gene TRBV7-2 combines with J gene TRBJ1-5; 8 nucleotides align to TRBD1. The CDR3 spans 14 residues. With 4 bases clipped from V and 4 bases from J, the junction kept 3 bases outside the gene matches. Germline CDR1 SGHTA, CDR2 FQGNSA. The whole variable domain, filled in from reference TRBV7-2 and TRBJ1-5, reads GAGVSQSPSNKVTEKGKDVELRCDPISGHTALYWYRQSLGQGLEFLIYFQGNSAPDKSGLPSDRFSAERTGGSVSTLTIQRTQQEDSAVYLCASSWGTGNQPQHFGDGTRLSIL.

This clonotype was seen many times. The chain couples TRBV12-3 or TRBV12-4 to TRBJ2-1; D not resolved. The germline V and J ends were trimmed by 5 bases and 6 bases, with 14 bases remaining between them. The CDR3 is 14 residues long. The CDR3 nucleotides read TGTGCCAGCAGTGCTAACCTTAACAGCAATGAGCAGTTCTTC. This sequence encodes CASSANLNSNEQFF.

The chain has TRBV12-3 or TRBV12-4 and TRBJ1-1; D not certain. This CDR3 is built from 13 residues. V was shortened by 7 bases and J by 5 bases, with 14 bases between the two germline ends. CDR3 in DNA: TGTGCCAGCACTCCGTGGGGAAGGACTGAAGCTTTCTTT. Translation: CASTPWGRTEAFF.